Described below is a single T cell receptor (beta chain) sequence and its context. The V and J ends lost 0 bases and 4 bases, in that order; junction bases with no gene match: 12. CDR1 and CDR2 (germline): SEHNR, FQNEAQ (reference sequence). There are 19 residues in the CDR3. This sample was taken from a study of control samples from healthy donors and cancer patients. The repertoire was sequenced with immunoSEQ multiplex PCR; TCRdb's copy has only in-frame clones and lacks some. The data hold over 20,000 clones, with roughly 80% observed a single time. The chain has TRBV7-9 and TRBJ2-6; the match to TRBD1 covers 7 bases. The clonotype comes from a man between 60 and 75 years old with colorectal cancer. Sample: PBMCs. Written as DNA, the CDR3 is TGTGCCAGCAGCTTAGCGCGTGGACAGGCCCCACGCGGGGCCAACGTCCTGACTTTC. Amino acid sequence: CASSLARGQAPRGANVLTF.